Sequencing of this T cell receptor (beta chain) was carried out in a study of CD8 T cells in ankylosing spondylitis. The study's findings and limits: Ankylosing spondylitis blood appeared to be characterized by a TCR beta motif of several highly homologous variants.

The CDR3 spans 15 residues. The ends were cut back, 1 base at V and 5 bases at J, with 14 bases in the middle. Germline assignment: CDR1 SGHAT and CDR2 FQNNGV. Using quantitative 5'-RACE with molecular barcodes, the authors made TCR beta libraries. TCRdb reprocessed the 5' RACE reads via MiXCR and lists one record per CDR3 protein. Of some 840,000 distinct CDR3 sequences detected, roughly 12% appear once; the ten largest clones hold about 0.49%. Concerning this clonotype itself: What it recognizes is unknown.

The TCR comes from a male donor with ankylosing spondylitis. The J gene is TRBJ2-5, the V gene TRBV11-2, with D perhaps matching TRBD1 (6 bases). Sequencing used blood, either unsorted or a sorted T cell fraction (not recorded which). DNA of the CDR3: TGTGCCAGCAGCTTAGGCCACGGGCAGGGGGAGACCCAGTACTTC. It is translated as CASSLGHGQGETQYF.